This T cell receptor (beta chain) was retrieved from a study of blood T cell repertoires in COVID-19. Across the whole study: COVID-19 samples collected from the United States, Italy and Spain covered acute and convalescent phases. T cells, B-cell-depleted T cells, or PBMCs provided the cDNA or gDNA that served as material.

In the authors' methods: Quantification of nucleated cells was approximated via reference gene primer amplification. Data came from immunoSEQ multiplex PCR; TCRdb stores just in-frame clones and leaves some out. V, J and clone size reflect that table, while D and trimming were determined from the DNA. Seen here are about 220,000 clones, 70% to 90% observed once, and the top ten hold roughly 2.8%. Trimming removed 5 bases from V and 5 bases from J; junction bases left unmatched: 6. Germline-derived CDR1 and CDR2 are SGHDN and FVKESK. CDR3 length: 14 amino acids. Sequences were obtained from peripheral blood. The V gene is TRBV14, the J gene TRBJ2-3; the match to TRBD1 covers 8 bases. The sequence came from a man in his fifties who had recovered from COVID-19. The CDR3 sequence: CASSMDRVQDTQYF. In DNA form, the CDR3 reads TGTGCCAGCAGCATGGACAGGGTGCAAGATACGCAGTATTTT.